This T cell receptor (beta chain) was observed in a study of preoperative IRX-2 immunotherapy in early breast cancer (dated by TCRdb to the late 2010s). V and J lose 6 bases and 4 bases, and a span of 16 bases separates them. The CDR3 measures 15 amino acids from cysteine to phenylalanine. The kept DNA is CDR3 alone, 45 bases in frame from the first base. The germline V gene yields KGHSH for CDR1 and LQKENI for CDR2. Libraries came from the immunoSEQ multiplex PCR assay. TCRdb stores this immuneACCESS table with in-frame sequences only. Part of the clones is absent; in the studies checked, under half of the shortfall reflects unresolved V genes, and no reason is known for the rest. The sample table lists tens of thousands of clones, approximately 89% of them with a count of one. The ten largest account for 1.6% of the sample. This specimen's treatment or condition label, interpreted: preoperative locoregional IRX-2 cytokine immunotherapy. The samples were obtained from a phase Ib study in which preoperative, locoregional IRX-2 cytokine immunotherapy intended to prime immune responses was tested. The donors were early-stage breast cancer patients who were given IRX-2 prior to surgery.

In the case of this clone: No antigen is known for it. The input lacks base qualities; no much larger clone sits a single base away.

The V gene is TRBV18 and the J gene is TRBJ2-1; the D region may be TRBD1 or TRBD2, each matching 5 bases equally. Sequences were derived from tumor tissue, sampled after IRX-2 immunotherapy. This TCR was sampled from a human donor with breast cancer. The CDR3 protein sequence reads: CASSPLGRGYNEQFF. The DNA reads as follows: TGTGCCAGCTCCCCATTGGGACGGGGATACAATGAGCAGTTCTTC.